Each of the 3 T cell receptor beta chains below was sequenced from the same sample in a study of T-cell reconstitution after alpha-beta-depleted transplantation in children. During its preparation, the TCRbeta library received unique molecular identifiers. One entry per CDR3 protein results from TCRdb running MiXCR on the PCR reads. The sample records 100,000 or so distinct CDR3 sequences, approximately 8% being singletons. This sample comprised PBMCs, obtained before TCRalphabeta/CD19-depleted stem cell transplant. All receptors come from a boy aged 2 to 10 with acute lymphoblastic leukemia, due to receive a stem cell transplant.

This clonotype has just a few counts. The rearrangement joins TRBV5-5 to TRBJ2-5; the D gene could be TRBD1 or TRBD2 (5 bases each). There are 17 residues in the CDR3. CDR1 is SGHKS, CDR2 YYEKEE, per germline (reference sequence). The germline V and J ends were trimmed by 0 bases and 5 bases, with 20 bases remaining between them. The CDR3 DNA sequence: TGTGCCAGCAGCTTGGCCGTTTCGGGGACCTATCAGGAGACCCAGTACTTC. It codes for CASSLAVSGTYQETQYF.

This clonotype was seen repeatedly, ten times or more. J is TRBJ2-7 and V is TRBV10-3, with 8 bases that match TRBD1. Germline values: CDR1 ENHRY, CDR2 SYGVKD. Trimming at V came to 4 bases and at J to 6 bases, leaving 5 bases not matched to a gene. The length of the CDR3 is 13 residues. Here the CDR3 reads CAISVTGEREQYF. In DNA form, the CDR3 reads TGTGCCATCAGTGTGACAGGGGAACGCGAGCAGTACTTC.

The table lists this clonotype with many counts. The chain carries TRBV10-3 and TRBJ2-1, with 10 bases aligning to TRBD2. Looked up from germline, CDR1 is ENHRY and CDR2 is SYGVKD. V dropped 7 bases and J dropped 10; count of bases not matched to a gene: 7. CDR3 length: 13 amino acids. CDR3 region: CAITSGTSEEQFF. CDR3 nucleotide sequence: TGTGCCATCACTTCCGGGACTAGCGAGGAGCAGTTCTTC.